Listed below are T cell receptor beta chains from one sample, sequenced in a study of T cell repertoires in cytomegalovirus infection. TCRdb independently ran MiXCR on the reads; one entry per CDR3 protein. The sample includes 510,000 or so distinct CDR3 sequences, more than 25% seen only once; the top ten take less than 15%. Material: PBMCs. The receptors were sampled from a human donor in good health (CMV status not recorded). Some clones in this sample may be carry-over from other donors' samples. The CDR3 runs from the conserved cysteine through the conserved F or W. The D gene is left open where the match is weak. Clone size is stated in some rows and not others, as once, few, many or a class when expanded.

TGTGCCAGCAGCTCCGGACATTTAAGCAATCAGCCCCAGCATTTT	CASSSGHLSNQPQHF	.	few	TRBJ1-5	TRBV7-8
TGTGCCAGCAGCTTACCCCAACGGGGCGCCCTGGAGCAGTACTTC	CASSLPQRGALEQYF	.	many	TRBJ2-7	TRBV7-2
TGTGCCAGCAGTTACTCGTCCCGGGACTACACAGATACGCAGTATTTT	CASSYSSRDYTDTQYF	TRBD2	.	TRBJ2-3	TRBV6-6
TGTGCCAGCAGCCAGACAGGGTCAAGAAGGGAAGCTTTCTTT	CASSQTGSRREAFF	TRBD1	few	TRBJ1-1	TRBV6-5
TGTGCCAGCAGGGGGAGTGGGGCAGGTGACTATGGCTACACCTTC	CASRGSGAGDYGYTF	.	.	TRBJ1-2	TRBV11-2
TGTGCCAGCAGCTCCGGGACAGGGGCTCGATATGGCTACACCTTC	CASSSGTGARYGYTF	TRBD1	.	TRBJ1-2	TRBV7-2
TGTGCCAGCAGCTTAGTCCTCCGCTCACCCCTCCACTTT	CASSLVLRSPLHF	.	.	TRBJ1-6	TRBV11-2
TGTGCCAGCCTGGACTTGGTGAACACCGGGGAGCTGTTTTTT	CASLDLVNTGELFF	.	.	TRBJ2-2	TRBV28
TGTGCCAGCAGCTTAAATCTGCGACAGCTGAACACTGAAGCTTTCTTT	CASSLNLRQLNTEAFF	.	few	TRBJ1-1	TRBV7-2
TGTGCCAGTATGGCCTCCTATAATTCACCCCTCCACTTT	CASMASYNSPLHF	.	few	TRBJ1-6	TRBV19
TGCGCCAGCAGCTTGTGGTGGACAGGGCGCGAGGACACTGAAGCTTTCTTT	CASSLWWTGREDTEAFF	TRBD1	few	TRBJ1-1	TRBV5-1
TGCAGCGTTGAAGGGAGACTAGCGGATAGCACAGATACGCAGTATTTT	CSVEGRLADSTDTQYF	TRBD2	few	TRBJ2-3	TRBV29-1
TGTGCCATCAGTCAGGGGACCGGGACGCCCTACGAGCAGTACTTC	CAISQGTGTPYEQYF	.	.	TRBJ2-7	TRBV10-3
TGTGCCAGTACGGTCCTCTCTGGAAACACCATATATTTT	CASTVLSGNTIYF	.	few	TRBJ1-3	TRBV12-3/TRBV12-4
TGCAGTGCTAGAGTCCCGGTCACAGAAGAAGCTTTCTTT	CSARVPVTEEAFF	.	.	TRBJ1-1	TRBV20-1
TGTGCCAGTAGTACTGGGGGCCAGCCCCAGCATTTT	CASSTGGQPQHF	.	few	TRBJ1-5	TRBV19
TGTGCCAGCATCCAACAGGTCCCGGGGACCCAGTACTTC	CASIQQVPGTQYF	.	few	TRBJ2-5	TRBV7-2
TGTGCCAGTAGCGGGAAGTCCTACGAGCAGTACTTC	CASSGKSYEQYF	TRBD2	many	TRBJ2-7	TRBV7-2
TGTGCCAGCAGCTTATTTACCTACAATGAGCAGTTCTTC	CASSLFTYNEQFF	.	few	TRBJ2-1	TRBV7-2
TGTGCCACCAGTGAGCCCGGACTAGCGGGTAATGAGCAGTTCTTC	CATSEPGLAGNEQFF	TRBD2	.	TRBJ2-1	TRBV24-1
TGTGCCACCCGGGACAGGGCTGAAGCTTTCTTT	CATRDRAEAFF	TRBD1	.	TRBJ1-1	TRBV24-1
TGTGCCAGCAGCTTATATAAAGCCCCCGGAACTGAAGCTTTCTTT	CASSLYKAPGTEAFF	.	.	TRBJ1-1	TRBV7-3
TGTGCCAGCAGTGAAGCGCTTCTTTACGAGCAGTACTTC	CASSEALLYEQYF	.	few	TRBJ2-7	TRBV6-1
TGTGCCAGCAGCCCGGCGGGGAGGGGCCTAGGGCTTCTCTATGGCTACACCTTC	CASSPAGRGLGLLYGYTF	.	few	TRBJ1-2	TRBV5-4
TGTGCCACCAGCAGAGATCCCAGGGTGACTAACTATGGCTACACCTTC	CATSRDPRVTNYGYTF	.	few	TRBJ1-2	TRBV15
TGCGCCAGCAGCCAAGATTGGAAAGGGAGGGAGACCCAGTACTTC	CASSQDWKGRETQYF	.	.	TRBJ2-5	TRBV4-1
TGTGCCAGCAGTTACCAATTAGCGGGAGCGGAATCATATGAGCAGTTCTTC	CASSYQLAGAESYEQFF	TRBD2	few	TRBJ2-1	TRBV6-5
TGTGCCAGCAGCCCCCTAGCGGCCCTCAGCACCGGGGAGCTGTTTTTT	CASSPLAALSTGELFF	TRBD2	few	TRBJ2-2	TRBV7-2
TGTGCCAGCAGCCTCAGGACTAGCGGAATCTCTGGGGCCAACGTCCTGACTTTC	CASSLRTSGISGANVLTF	TRBD2	many	TRBJ2-6	TRBV7-8
TGTGCCAGCAGTGAAATGTTGAACACTGAAGCTTTCTTT	CASSEMLNTEAFF	.	few	TRBJ1-1	TRBV6-1
TGTGCGTCCGCCAGGGGGGGGGGCCAAGAGACCCAGTACTTC	CASARGGGQETQYF	.	many	TRBJ2-5	TRBV7-8
TGTGCCAGCGGCCTAGCGGGAGGGAACACAGATACGCAGTATTTT	CASGLAGGNTDTQYF	TRBD2	few	TRBJ2-3	TRBV2
TGTGCCACCAGCAGTCTCCAGGCGACTTGGATTAACACCGGGGAGCTGTTTTTT	CATSSLQATWINTGELFF	.	.	TRBJ2-2	TRBV15
TGTGCCAGCAGCGCTAGCCCGGGACAGTCAGGGGATACGCAGTATTTT	CASSASPGQSGDTQYF	TRBD1	many	TRBJ2-3	TRBV7-6
TGCGCCAGCAGCCAGATGGCCGGGACTAGCGGTGAAGGTACGCAGTATTTT	CASSQMAGTSGEGTQYF	TRBD2	.	TRBJ2-3	TRBV4-3
TGTGCCAGCAGCTTGGGCGGGGTGGGACTCAGCACAGATACGCAGTATTTT	CASSLGGVGLSTDTQYF	.	.	TRBJ2-3	TRBV5-4
TGTGCCAGCAGTTTTCGGCAGGGTCCGAACACTGAAGCTTTCTTT	CASSFRQGPNTEAFF	.	few	TRBJ1-1	TRBV12-3/TRBV12-4
TGTGCCAGCGTCGCCTCGGGGGCCAACGTCCTGACTTTC	CASVASGANVLTF	.	.	TRBJ2-6	TRBV6-2/TRBV6-3
TGCGCCAGCAGAAAAAGGTCAGGGGATGGGCCCCAGCATTTT	CASRKRSGDGPQHF	.	.	TRBJ1-5	TRBV4-1
TGTGCCAGCAGCGTAGTGGGGGCGGGTGAGGAGACCCAGTACTTC	CASSVVGAGEETQYF	.	.	TRBJ2-5	TRBV9
TGCAGTGCCGTGTGGAGGGGTCCACCCAAAAACATTCAGTACTTC	CSAVWRGPPKNIQYF	.	few	TRBJ2-4	TRBV20-1
TGTGCCCGCAGCTTAAGATCCGGGAGGAGAGGAATTAGCTACAATGAGCAGTTCTTC	CARSLRSGRRGISYNEQFF	TRBD2	.	TRBJ2-1	TRBV11-2
TGCGCCAGCAGCTCAGAAGGACAGGGGGACGAAGCTTTCTTT	CASSSEGQGDEAFF	TRBD1	.	TRBJ1-1	TRBV5-1
TGCGCCAGCATCCCTGACTCAGGGGGCTACAATGAGCAGCTCTTC	CASIPDSGGYNEQLF	TRBD1	few	TRBJ2-1	TRBV5-1
TGTGCCAGCAGCTTAGGGAGGGGCAGGGGAATCTACAATGAGCAGTTCTTC	CASSLGRGRGIYNEQFF	.	many	TRBJ2-1	TRBV7-8
TGTGCCAGCAGCGAGGGACAGGGGGCCTCTGGCTACACCTTC	CASSEGQGASGYTF	TRBD1	.	TRBJ1-2	TRBV7-6
TGTGCCATCAGTCAGGACAGACAGAACACTGAAGCTTTCTTT	CAISQDRQNTEAFF	.	.	TRBJ1-1	TRBV10-3
TGTGCCAGCAGCACCCTACAGGGACAGCCCCAGCATTTT	CASSTLQGQPQHF	.	many	TRBJ1-5	TRBV7-2
TGTGCCTGGAGTGTCAACGGTCCCTATGGCTACACCTTC	CAWSVNGPYGYTF	.	.	TRBJ1-2	TRBV30
TGTGCCAGTAGTATAGATCTGGGATCCAATCAGCCCCAGCATTTT	CASSIDLGSNQPQHF	.	.	TRBJ1-5	TRBV19
TGCAGTGCTAGGGAACCCCTAGCGGGAAGGGAAGAGACCCAGTACTTC	CSAREPLAGREETQYF	TRBD2	.	TRBJ2-5	TRBV20-1
TGTGCCATCAGTGACGGAGGGTCCTCCTACAATGAGCAGTTCTTC	CAISDGGSSYNEQFF	.	.	TRBJ2-1	TRBV10-3
TGTGCCAGCAGCCACCGCGGGATCCACAATGAGCAGTTCTTC	CASSHRGIHNEQFF	.	.	TRBJ2-1	TRBV11-2
TGTGCCAGCACCCGGGACAGGGTGGTTATCAATGAGCAGTTCTTC	CASTRDRVVINEQFF	TRBD1	few	TRBJ2-1	TRBV2
TGTGCCAGCAGCCTCCTCGGGGCCTTGGACGAGCAGTACTTC	CASSLLGALDEQYF	.	few	TRBJ2-7	TRBV3-1
TGTGCCAGCAGTTACCCGGGACGATCACCCGAGCAGTACTTC	CASSYPGRSPEQYF	.	few	TRBJ2-7	TRBV6-2/TRBV6-3
TGTGCCAGCAGCCCCCGGTGGACCGGGGAGCTGTTTTTT	CASSPRWTGELFF	.	many	TRBJ2-2	TRBV7-2
TGTGCCAGCAGTGTTTGGGGGAGTCAGCCCCAGCATTTT	CASSVWGSQPQHF	.	few	TRBJ1-5	TRBV2
TGCAGTGCCCCGGTGGGTGGCGGGAGGGCCTTGAGGGAGCAGTACTTC	CSAPVGGGRALREQYF	TRBD2	.	TRBJ2-7	TRBV20-1
TGTGCCAGCAGCCTCCCAACAGGTCCACGCAATCAGCCCCAGCATTTT	CASSLPTGPRNQPQHF	.	.	TRBJ1-5	TRBV7-6